These T cell receptor beta chains were read from a single sample in a study of blood T cells in healthy people across ages. TCRdb re-called the 5' RACE reads with MiXCR, one entry per CDR3 protein. Among roughly 1.7 million distinct CDR3 sequences listed, around 35% were seen once. Sequenced material: blood. These receptors were collected from a woman aged 25-40 years in good health. Both conserved end residues are part of each CDR3.

J,V,CDR3
TRBJ2-1,TRBV29-1,CSVQTPGLAYNEQFF
TRBJ1-2,TRBV6-4,CASSDYDDTGGYNGYTF
TRBJ1-2,TRBV9,CASSGDEGNGGYTF
TRBJ2-3,TRBV11-2,CASRMTGGPYF
TRBJ1-1,TRBV5-1,CASSLMVGGDTEAFF
TRBJ1-5,TRBV6-1,CASSLWTGEEPQHF
TRBJ2-5,TRBV7-9,CASSGLSLLKRTQETQYF
TRBJ1-4,TRBV29-1,CSALCGDKSTNEKLFF
TRBJ2-5,TRBV7-8,CASSLVASGGATETQYF
TRBJ2-5,TRBV29-1,CSVTSGASFVTQYF
TRBJ1-2,TRBV5-4,CASSPETGTTVRGYTF
TRBJ2-7,TRBV20-1,CSARAASGAYEQYF
TRBJ2-7,TRBV7-9,CASSLGQVFYEQYF
TRBJ2-1,TRBV4-1,CASSRFGTSGKSYNEQFF
TRBJ2-5,TRBV2,CASTPGLAGGSETQYF
TRBJ2-1,TRBV6-1,CASSAETHNEQFF
TRBJ2-7,TRBV10-2,CASSDRYSYEQYF
TRBJ2-7,TRBV10-2,CASSEPGGEQYF
TRBJ2-7,TRBV12-3/TRBV12-4,CATGTSAFEQYF
TRBJ1-1,TRBV10-3,CAIRLDRMNTEAFF
TRBJ1-1,TRBV5-1,CASSDGTGGSTEAFF
TRBJ2-6,TRBV20-1,CSAVPGGRESVIFSGANVLTF
TRBJ2-4,TRBV20-1,CSASRGAGTKNIQYF
TRBJ1-1,TRBV12-3/TRBV12-4,CASSLNGGAVTEAFF
TRBJ2-5,TRBV20-1,CSASTLAGVQETQYF
TRBJ2-1,TRBV19,CASSTDPDPYNEQFF
TRBJ1-1,TRBV29-1,CSVSDRVAEAFF
TRBJ2-6,TRBV12-3/TRBV12-4,CASSPVRDRGLTGANVLTF
.,TRBV6-6,CTSNPGGTSGGRNEQFF
TRBJ1-5,TRBV12-3/TRBV12-4,CASSSGYTSNQPQHF
TRBJ2-1,TRBV7-9,CASTLLSTSGNVRSYNEQFF
TRBJ2-5,TRBV24-1,CATSDSGAPRAQYF
TRBJ2-5,TRBV29-1,CSVDGSETQYF
TRBJ2-1,TRBV7-3,CASSPGVGASYNEQFF